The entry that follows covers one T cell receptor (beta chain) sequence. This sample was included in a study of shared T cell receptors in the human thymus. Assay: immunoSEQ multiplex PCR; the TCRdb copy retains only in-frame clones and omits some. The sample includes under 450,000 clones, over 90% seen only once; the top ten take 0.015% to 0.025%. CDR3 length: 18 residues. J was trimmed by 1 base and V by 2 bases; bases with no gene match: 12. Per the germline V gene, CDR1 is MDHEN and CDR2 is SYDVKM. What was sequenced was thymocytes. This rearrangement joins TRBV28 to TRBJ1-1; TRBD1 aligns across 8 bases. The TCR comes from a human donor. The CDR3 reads CASSLNPGTGSWNTEAFF. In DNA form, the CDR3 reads TGTGCCAGCAGTTTAAATCCAGGGACAGGATCGTGGAACACTGAAGCTTTCTTT.